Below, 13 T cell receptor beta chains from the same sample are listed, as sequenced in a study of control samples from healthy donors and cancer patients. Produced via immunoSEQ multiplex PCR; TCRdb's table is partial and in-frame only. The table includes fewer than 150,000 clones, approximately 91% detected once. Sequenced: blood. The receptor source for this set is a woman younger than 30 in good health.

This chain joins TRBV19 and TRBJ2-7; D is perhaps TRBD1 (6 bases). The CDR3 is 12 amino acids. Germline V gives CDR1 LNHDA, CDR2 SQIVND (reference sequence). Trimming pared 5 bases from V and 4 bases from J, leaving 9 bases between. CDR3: CASSQGQYEQYF. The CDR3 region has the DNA TGTGCCAGTAGTCAAGGACAGTACGAGCAGTACTTC.

In nucleotides, the CDR3 is TGCAGCGTTGAAGGATACGGGACAGGCTCCTACGAGCAGTACTTC. Amino acids: CSVEGYGTGSYEQYF. The chain has TRBV29-1 and TRBJ2-7, with 8 positions matching TRBD1. The junction had 5 bases not matched to a gene; V was cut back by 1 base and J by 0 bases. This CDR3 has 15 residues. Germline V gene sequence: CDR1 SQVTM, CDR2 ANQGSEA.

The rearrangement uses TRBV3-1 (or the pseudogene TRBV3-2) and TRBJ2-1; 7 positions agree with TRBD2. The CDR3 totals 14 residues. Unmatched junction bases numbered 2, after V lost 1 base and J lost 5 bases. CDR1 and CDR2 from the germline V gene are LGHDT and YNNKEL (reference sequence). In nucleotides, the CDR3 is TGTGCCAGCAGCCAAGCCGGGACTAACAATGAGCAGTTCTTC. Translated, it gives CASSQAGTNNEQFF.

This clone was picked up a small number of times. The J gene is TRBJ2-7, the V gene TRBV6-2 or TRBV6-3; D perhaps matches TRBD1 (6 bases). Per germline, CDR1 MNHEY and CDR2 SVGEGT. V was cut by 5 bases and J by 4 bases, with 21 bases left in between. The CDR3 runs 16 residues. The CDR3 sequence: CASSTPTGPLWYEQYF. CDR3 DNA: TGTGCCAGCAGTACCCCAACAGGGCCTCTGTGGTACGAGCAGTACTTC.

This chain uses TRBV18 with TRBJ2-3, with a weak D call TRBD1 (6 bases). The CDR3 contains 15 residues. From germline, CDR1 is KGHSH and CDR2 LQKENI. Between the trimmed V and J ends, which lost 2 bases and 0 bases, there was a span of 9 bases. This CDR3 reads CASSPLGASTDTQYF. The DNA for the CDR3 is TGTGCCAGCTCACCATTGGGGGCAAGCACAGATACGCAGTATTTT. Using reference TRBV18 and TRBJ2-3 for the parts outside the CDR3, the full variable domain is NAGVMQNPRHLVRRRGQEARLRCSPMKGHSHVYWYRQLPEEGLKFMVYLQKENIIDESGMPKERFSAEFPKEGPSILRIQQVVRGDSAAYFCASSPLGASTDTQYFGPGTRLTVL.

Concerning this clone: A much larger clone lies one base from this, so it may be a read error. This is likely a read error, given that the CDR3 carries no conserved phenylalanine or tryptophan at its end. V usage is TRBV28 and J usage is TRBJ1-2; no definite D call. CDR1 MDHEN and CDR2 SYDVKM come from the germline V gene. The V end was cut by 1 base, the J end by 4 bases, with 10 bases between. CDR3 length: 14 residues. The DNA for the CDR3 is TGTGCCAGCAGTTTATTATCTAAGGGCTATGGCTACACCCTC. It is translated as CASSLLSKGYGYTL.

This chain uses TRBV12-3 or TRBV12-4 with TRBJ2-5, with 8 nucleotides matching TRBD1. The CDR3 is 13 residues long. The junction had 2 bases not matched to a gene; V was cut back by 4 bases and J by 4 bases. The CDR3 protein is CASSSDRGETQYF. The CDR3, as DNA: TGTGCCAGCAGTTCTGACAGGGGAGAGACCCAGTACTTC.

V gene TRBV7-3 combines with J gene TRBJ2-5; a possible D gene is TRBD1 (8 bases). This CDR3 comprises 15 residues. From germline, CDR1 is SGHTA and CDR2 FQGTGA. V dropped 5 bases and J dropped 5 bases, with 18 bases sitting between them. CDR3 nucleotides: TGTGCCAGCAGCGTAGGACAGGGAGGGTTGGAGACCCAGTACTTC. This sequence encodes CASSVGQGGLETQYF.

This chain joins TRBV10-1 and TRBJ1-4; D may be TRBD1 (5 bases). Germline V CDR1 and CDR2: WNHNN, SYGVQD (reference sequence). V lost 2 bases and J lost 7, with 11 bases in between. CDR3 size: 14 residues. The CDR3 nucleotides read TGCGCCAGCAGTGAGGGGCAGGGAGTTGAAAAACTGTTTTTT. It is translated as CASSEGQGVEKLFF.

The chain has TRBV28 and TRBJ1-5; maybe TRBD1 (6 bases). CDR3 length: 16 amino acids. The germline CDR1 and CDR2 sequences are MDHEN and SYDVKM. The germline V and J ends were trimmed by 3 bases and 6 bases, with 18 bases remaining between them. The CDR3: CASSFIGQQLSQPQHF. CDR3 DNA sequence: TGTGCCAGCAGTTTTATAGGACAGCAGTTGAGTCAGCCCCAGCATTTT.

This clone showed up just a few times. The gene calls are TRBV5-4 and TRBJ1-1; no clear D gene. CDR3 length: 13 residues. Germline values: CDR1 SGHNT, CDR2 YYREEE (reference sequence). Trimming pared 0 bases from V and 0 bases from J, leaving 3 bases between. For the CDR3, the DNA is TGTGCCAGCAGCTTGGGCATGAACACTGAAGCTTTCTTT. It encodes CASSLGMNTEAFF.

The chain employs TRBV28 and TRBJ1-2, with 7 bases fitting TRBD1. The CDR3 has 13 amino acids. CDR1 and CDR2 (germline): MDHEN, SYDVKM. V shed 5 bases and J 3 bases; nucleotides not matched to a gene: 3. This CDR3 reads CASSRGQDYGYTF. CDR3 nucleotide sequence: TGTGCCAGCAGTAGGGGGCAGGACTATGGCTACACCTTC.

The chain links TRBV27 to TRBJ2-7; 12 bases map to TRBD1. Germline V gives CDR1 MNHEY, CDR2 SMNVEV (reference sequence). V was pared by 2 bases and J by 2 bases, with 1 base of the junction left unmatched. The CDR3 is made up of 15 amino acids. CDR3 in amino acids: CASSLGTGGTYEQYF. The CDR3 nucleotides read TGTGCCAGCAGTTTAGGGACAGGGGGCACCTACGAGCAGTACTTC.